The 26 T cell receptor beta chains in this list originate from one sample, sequenced in a study of T cell repertoires in cytomegalovirus infection. TCRdb re-called the reads through MiXCR, storing one row per CDR3 protein. The sample lists 550,000 to 850,000 distinct CDR3 sequences, around 35% occurring once. Their recognized antigens are unknown. Specimen: cultured PBMCs, collected from culture after CMV antigen stimulation. Source of these receptors: a human donor in good health (CMV status not recorded). Some clones in this sample may be carry-over from other donors' samples.

The table lists this clonotype with a few counts. The rearrangement joins TRBV5-6 to TRBJ1-1; tentative D call: TRBD1 (5 bases). Germline assignment: CDR1 SGHDT and CDR2 YYEEEE. The CDR3 runs 14 residues. Trimming removed 3 bases at V and 2 bases at J, with 11 bases between. CDR3 residues: CASSSPGPNTEAFF. The CDR3 DNA reads as TGTGCCAGCAGCTCCCCGGGGCCCAACACTGAAGCTTTCTTT. The full variable domain, completed using reference TRBV5-6 and TRBJ1-1, is DAGVTQSPTHLIKTRGQQVTLRCSPKSGHDTVSWYQQALGQGPQFIFQYYEEEERQRGNFPDRFSGHQFPNYSSELNVNALLLGDSALYLCASSSPGPNTEAFFGQGTRLTVV.

This chain uses TRBV15 with TRBJ2-5; 7 bases fit TRBD2. The J segment lost 4 bases and the V segment lost 6 bases, leaving 17 bases of the junction unmatched. The CDR3 runs 17 residues. Germline CDR1 LNHNV, CDR2 YYDKDF (reference sequence). The CDR3 DNA follows: TGTGCCACCAGTTCTATTGCCTTCCTGTCGGGGGGAGAGACCCAGTACTTC. This encodes CATSSIAFLSGGETQYF.

The rearrangement uses TRBV18 and TRBJ1-1, with D perhaps matching TRBD1 (6 bases). CDR3 length equals 14 residues. Trimming pared 2 bases from V and 6 bases from J, leaving 13 bases between. Germline assignment: CDR1 KGHSH and CDR2 LQKENI. The CDR3 DNA reads as TGTGCCAGCTCACCAGCCACGGGGGGCGCTGAAGCTTTCTTT. Protein product: CASSPATGGAEAFF.

The chain combines TRBV20-1 with TRBJ2-1; 9 bases map to TRBD1. V shed 0 bases and J 4 bases; nucleotides not matched to a gene: 4. Germline V gives CDR1 DFQATT, CDR2 SNEGSKA (reference sequence). The CDR3 has 15 amino acids. CDR3 loop: CSARDGTGRYNEQFF. In DNA form, the CDR3 reads TGCAGTGCTAGAGACGGGACAGGGCGATACAATGAGCAGTTCTTC.

The chain carries TRBV12-3 or TRBV12-4 and TRBJ1-3; D remains ambiguous. Trimming took 6 bases from V and 2 from J, leaving 11 bases between them. This CDR3 is built from 14 residues. Here the CDR3 reads CASSPPPPGNTIYF. CDR3 in DNA: TGTGCCAGCAGCCCCCCGCCGCCTGGAAACACCATATATTTT.

This clonotype appeared many times. The chain combines TRBV7-7 with TRBJ1-3; 7 bases are shared with TRBD1. This CDR3 contains 14 residues. Germline V gene data show CDR1 as SSHAT and CDR2 as FNYEAQ (reference sequence). J gave up 4 bases and V 5 bases, and 5 bases lay outside the gene matches. This chain's CDR3 is CASSPGQAGNTIYF. DNA of the CDR3: TGTGCCAGCAGCCCAGGACAGGCCGGAAACACCATATATTTT.

This clonotype was observed a handful of times. This chain uses TRBV7-2 with TRBJ2-1; D is perhaps TRBD1 (5 bases). Germline V gene lookup returns CDR1 SGHTA and CDR2 FQGNSA. This CDR3 spans 16 amino acids. With 1 base removed from V and 0 bases from J, the gap between germline ends came to 10 bases. CDR3 bases: TGTGCCAGCAGCTTAGGCAGGGCGTTCTCCTACAATGAGCAGTTCTTC. Translating gives CASSLGRAFSYNEQFF.

This chain links TRBV18 with TRBJ2-7; D may be TRBD2 (6 bases). The CDR3 is made up of 16 amino acids. CDR1 and CDR2 from the germline V gene are KGHSH and LQKENI. V lost 0 bases and J lost 0, with 12 bases in between. The CDR3 here is CASSPPGGYPSYEQYF. CDR3 sequence (DNA): TGTGCCAGCTCACCACCCGGGGGTTACCCCTCCTACGAGCAGTACTTC.

The V call is TRBV4-1, the J call TRBJ1-6; D might be TRBD1 (5 bases). The germline CDR1 and CDR2 sequences are MGHRA and YSYEKL. The CDR3 has 16 amino acids. V was trimmed by 0 bases and J by 4 bases, leaving 10 bases between them. DNA of the CDR3: TGCGCCAGCAGCCAAGATCAACGGACATATAATTCACCCCTCCACTTT. Translating gives CASSQDQRTYNSPLHF.

The chain has TRBV28 and TRBJ2-7, with D possibly TRBD2 on 6 matching bases. Looked up from germline, CDR1 is MDHEN and CDR2 is SYDVKM. This CDR3 contains 13 residues. V shed 5 bases and J shed 10 bases, with 18 bases lying between them. The CDR3 spells CASSAGPTGGQYF. CDR3 sequence (DNA): TGTGCCAGCAGTGCGGGGCCCACTGGCGGACAGTACTTC.

This clonotype appeared a few times. The chain uses TRBV20-1 and TRBJ2-3; D is unresolved. Looked up from germline, CDR1 is DFQATT and CDR2 is SNEGSKA (reference sequence). The length of the CDR3 is 19 residues. The germline V and J ends were trimmed by 1 base and 1 base, with 24 bases remaining between them. CDR3 sequence reads: CSARVYPPSLRRRTDTQYF. The CDR3 DNA sequence: TGCAGTGCTAGAGTTTATCCCCCCAGCCTCCGGCGCCGCACAGATACGCAGTATTTT.

In this sample, this clonotype turned up a few times. The chain carries TRBV7-2 and TRBJ2-1; D not certain. This CDR3 contains 12 residues. V lost 4 bases and J lost 12, with 13 bases in between. The V gene's germline CDR1 is SGHTA and CDR2 FQGNSA. The DNA for the CDR3 is TGTGCCAGCAGCTCGACGGACGGTTTGCAGTTCTTC. It specifies CASSSTDGLQFF. The entire variable domain, with the rest obtained from reference TRBV7-2 and TRBJ2-1, is as follows: GAGVSQSPSNKVTEKGKDVELRCDPISGHTALYWYRQSLGQGLEFLIYFQGNSAPDKSGLPSDRFSAERTGGSVSTLTIQRTQQEDSAVYLCASSSTDGLQFFGPGTRLTVL.

This clonotype was recorded a few times. V is TRBV7-6 and J is TRBJ1-1; D is perhaps TRBD1 (5 bases). V lost 3 bases to trimming and J lost 1 base, with 15 bases between them. The CDR3 consists of 16 residues. CDR1 is SGHVS, CDR2 FNYEAQ, per germline. CDR3 DNA: TGTGCCAGCAGCTTTATTATGGGGGTCCCGAACACTGAAGCTTTCTTT. It codes for CASSFIMGVPNTEAFF.

This clonotype has a handful of counts. V gene TRBV12-3 or TRBV12-4 combines with J gene TRBJ1-5, with D perhaps matching TRBD1 (5 bases). The CDR3 covers 15 residues. Between the trimmed V and J ends, which lost 6 bases and 6 bases, there was a span of 18 bases. As DNA, the CDR3 is TGTGCCAGCAGCAGTCTCCAGGGAGGGTCTCAGCCCCAGCATTTT. Its protein product is CASSSLQGGSQPQHF.

In its sample, this clonotype was seen a few times. The chain employs TRBV12-3 or TRBV12-4 and TRBJ2-1; D is ambiguous. The CDR3 consists of 12 residues. The V gene lost 6 bases and the J gene lost 5 bases, with 8 bases spanning the gap. The CDR3 sequence: CASRAWDNEQFF. The CDR3 coding sequence is TGTGCCAGCAGGGCATGGGACAATGAGCAGTTCTTC.

V and J are TRBV11-2 and TRBJ1-6; TRBD1 might be the D (6 bases). Trimming shortened V by 1 base and J by 6 bases, and 10 bases separated the two germline ends. Germline CDR1 and CDR2: SGHAT and FQNNGV. CDR3 size: 15 residues. The CDR3 nucleotides read TGTGCCAGCAGCTTAGTCCGGGACATTAATTCACCCCTCCACTTT. It encodes CASSLVRDINSPLHF.

This chain uses TRBV20-1 with TRBJ2-5; no reliable D call. The CDR3 contains 13 residues. Germline V gives CDR1 DFQATT, CDR2 SNEGSKA (reference sequence). The V and J ends lost 3 bases and 1 base respectively, with 9 bases between them. The CDR3 loop reads CSASSQTQETQYF. CDR3 nucleotides: TGCAGTGCTAGTTCCCAGACCCAAGAGACCCAGTACTTC.

The V call is TRBV20-1, the J call TRBJ2-7, with D tentatively TRBD1 (6 bases). Per germline, CDR1 DFQATT and CDR2 SNEGSKA (reference sequence). Trimming took off 6 bases at V and 3 bases at J, with 15 bases between the two ends. The CDR3 is 13 amino acids. The CDR3 region is CSAARGLIYEQYF. DNA of the CDR3: TGCAGTGCAGCCAGGGGATTAATCTACGAGCAGTACTTC.

The V call is TRBV20-1, the J call TRBJ2-5; D uncertain. Germline V lookup: CDR1 DFQATT, CDR2 SNEGSKA (reference sequence). The CDR3 totals 12 residues. V lost 7 bases and J lost 1, with 10 bases in between. CDR3 nucleotide sequence: TGCAGTGGGCGACACGGCCAAGAGACCCAGTACTTC. It is translated as CSGRHGQETQYF.

This clonotype was counted a few times. This chain joins TRBV11-3 and TRBJ2-1; 10 nucleotides align to TRBD2. The ends lost 1 base at V and 5 bases at J; junction bases unmatched: 8. Germline V gene data show CDR1 as SGHNT and CDR2 as YENEEA. The CDR3 is 17 residues long. The CDR3 here is CASSLGPSGRADNEQFF. CDR3 nucleotide sequence: TGTGCCAGCAGCTTAGGCCCAAGCGGGAGGGCCGACAATGAGCAGTTCTTC.

Only one count was recorded for this clonotype. V usage is TRBV18 and J usage is TRBJ1-1; D gene ambiguous. Between the trimmed V and J ends, which lost 2 bases and 1 base, there was a span of 8 bases. The CDR3 loop spans 14 amino acids. The germline V gene has CDR1 KGHSH and CDR2 LQKENI. For the CDR3, the DNA is TGTGCCAGCTCACCATTCCCAGCGAACACTGAAGCTTTCTTT. It yields the protein CASSPFPANTEAFF.

This clonotype was seen at least ten times. The chain joins TRBV15 to TRBJ2-5; the match to TRBD2 covers 8 bases. CDR3 length equals 18 residues. Per the germline V gene, CDR1 is LNHNV and CDR2 is YYDKDF (reference sequence). V dropped 0 bases and J dropped 2; count of bases not matched to a gene: 11. The CDR3 region has the DNA TGTGCCACCAGCAGAGATCCGGGAACTAGCGGATGGCAAGAGACCCAGTACTTC. Translation gives CATSRDPGTSGWQETQYF. The whole variable domain, remainder taken from reference TRBV15 and TRBJ2-5, is DAMVIQNPRYQVTQFGKPVTLSCSQTLNHNVMYWYQQKSSQAPKLLFHYYDKDFNNEADTPDNFQSRRPNTSFCFLDIRSPGLGDTAMYLCATSRDPGTSGWQETQYFGPGTRLLVL.

V is TRBV18 and J is TRBJ2-1; D not certain. Germline CDR1 and CDR2: KGHSH and LQKENI. CDR3 length: 16 residues. V was trimmed by 0 bases and J by 0 bases, leaving 9 bases between them. The chain's CDR3 is CASSPPTLRSYNEQFF. CDR3 sequence (DNA): TGTGCCAGCTCACCACCGACACTTCGCTCCTACAATGAGCAGTTCTTC.

This clonotype has only a few counts. This chain connects TRBV10-3 to TRBJ2-3; D gene uncertain. Germline loops: CDR1 ENHRY, CDR2 SYGVKD. The CDR3 is 12 amino acids. With 2 bases removed from V and 3 bases from J, the gap between germline ends came to 3 bases. The CDR3 protein is CAISERTDTQYF. For the CDR3, the DNA is TGTGCCATCAGTGAGAGAACAGATACGCAGTATTTT.

This clonotype turned up a few times. The chain combines TRBV12-3 or TRBV12-4 with TRBJ2-6; D tentatively reads TRBD1 or TRBD2 (6 bases each). The CDR3 is made up of 15 amino acids. The germline V and J ends were trimmed by 7 bases and 12 bases, with 22 bases remaining between them. DNA of the CDR3: TGTGCCAGCACCTTCCTCCCTGAACGGGGGCGCGTCCTGACTTTC. Translation gives CASTFLPERGRVLTF.

This clonotype has at least ten counts. The rearrangement joins TRBV7-9 to TRBJ1-1, with D possibly being TRBD1 (6 bases). Germline CDR1 reads SEHNR; CDR2 reads FQNEAQ (reference sequence). V dropped 3 bases and J dropped 3 bases, with 11 bases sitting between them. This CDR3 contains 14 residues. CDR3 in amino acids: CASSFDGGYTEAFF. The CDR3 nucleotides are TGTGCCAGCAGCTTTGATGGGGGCTACACTGAAGCTTTCTTT.